The 7 T cell receptor beta chains reported below all come from one sample, sequenced in a study of CD8 T cells in Susac syndrome (dated by TCRdb to about 2019). The receptor library was made with the immunoSEQ multiplex PCR assay. RNA was extracted using the RNeasy kit, and roughly 0.45 to 1 ug of the RNA was reverse transcribed with random hexamers. TCRdb applied fastp at Q25 and MiXCR to the public reads, then kept only in-frame beta chains. One record per CDR3 amino acid sequence lists the most common genes and DNA. The sample includes 150,000 to 200,000 distinct CDR3 sequences, with roughly 95% observed a single time. The top ten hold 0.085% to 0.11% of the sample. The source material was CD4+ T cells from PBMCs. The receptors here all came from a human donor in good health.

This chain links TRBV27 with TRBJ2-3; D is possibly TRBD2 (6 bases). Trimming stripped 8 bases from V and 5 bases from J, with 11 bases between. Germline V gene sequence: CDR1 MNHEY, CDR2 SMNVEV (reference sequence). CDR3 size: 12 residues. The DNA for the CDR3 is TGTGCCAGCTCGCCAGCGGGAGATACGCAGTATTTT. Its translation: CASSPAGDTQYF.

DNA of the CDR3: TGCAGTGCTCCCGTGTTGGATTTCAACTATGGCTACACCTTC. It yields the protein CSAPVLDFNYGYTF. The chain recombines TRBV20-1 with TRBJ1-2; D ambiguous. CDR3 length: 14 residues. V was shortened by 5 bases and J by 2 bases, with 15 bases between the two germline ends. CDR1 and CDR2 from the germline V gene are DFQATT and SNEGSKA (reference sequence).

The chain uses TRBV4-2 and TRBJ1-1; D unclear. Per germline, CDR1 LGHNA and CDR2 YNFKEQ. V dropped 0 bases and J dropped 6 bases, with 14 bases sitting between them. The CDR3 loop spans 15 amino acids. As DNA, the CDR3 is TGTGCCAGCAGCCAAGAATCTCGGGGATCTGCTGAAGCTTTCTTT. Translated, it gives CASSQESRGSAEAFF.

The V and J genes are TRBV30 and TRBJ2-3; 9 nucleotides line up with TRBD2. The CDR3 length is 15 residues. CDR1 GTSNPN and CDR2 SVGIG come from the germline V gene (reference sequence). V dropped 7 bases and J dropped 9; count of bases not matched to a gene: 17. Here the CDR3 reads CAFSGVAGAVGTQYF. The CDR3 DNA reads as TGTGCCTTCTCGGGGGTAGCGGGGGCAGTGGGGACGCAGTATTTT.

The chain carries TRBV29-1 and TRBJ2-7; D not certain. Trimming shortened V by 6 bases and J by 3 bases, and 9 bases separated the two germline ends. The CDR3 extends over 11 amino acids. Germline-derived CDR1 and CDR2 are SQVTM and ANQGSEA. The CDR3 nucleotides read TGCAGCGTGGGCGGAAACTACGAGCAGTACTTC. It codes for CSVGGNYEQYF.

The chain employs TRBV3-1 and TRBJ1-2, with 9 bases lining up with TRBD1. CDR3 length: 13 residues. The ends lost 3 bases at V and 8 bases at J; junction bases unmatched: 4. Per the germline V gene, CDR1 is LGHDT and CDR2 is YNNKEL (reference sequence). The CDR3, as DNA: TGTGCCAGCAGCCACAGGACAGGGGAAGGCTACACCTTC. Translated: CASSHRTGEGYTF.

The chain joins TRBV4-2 to TRBJ2-7; TRBD2 matches 8 bases. Germline assignment: CDR1 LGHNA and CDR2 YNFKEQ. This CDR3 spans 15 amino acids. Trimming at V came to 4 bases and at J to 4 bases, leaving 9 bases not matched to a gene. The CDR3 protein is CASSPRVAGSYEQYF. The DNA of the CDR3 is TGTGCCAGCAGCCCACGGGTAGCGGGATCGTACGAGCAGTACTTC.